The rows below give T cell receptor beta chains drawn from one sample of a study of T cell clones after liver transplantation. Clones were sequenced by immunoSEQ multiplex PCR, and TCRdb holds only the in-frame ones, with some missing. The sample has some 20,000 clones, around 80% seen once. The specimen comprised CD8+ T cells from blood, sampled about 50 months after liver transplant. These receptors all come from a human patient who received a liver transplant. The T cells may partly be graft donor cells. CDR3s include the opening cysteine and the closing phenylalanine or tryptophan. A D gene is named only where the DNA matches it firmly. Clone size appears in some rows only: once, few, many, or a class for an expanded clone.

d_gene | abundance | j_gene | v_gene | CDR3nt | CDR3aa
- | - | TRBJ1-1 | TRBV6-6 | TGTGCCAGCAGCCAGGGACAAGAGAACACTGAAGCTTTCTTT | CASSQGQENTEAFF
TRBD2 | - | TRBJ2-1 | TRBV11-2 | TGTGCCAGCAGGCAAACGGGACTAGCGGGCTTTGAGCAGTTCTTC | CASRQTGLAGFEQFF
TRBD1 | - | TRBJ2-2 | TRBV4-2 | TGTGCCAGCAGCCAAGGACAGGGGACCGGGGAGCTGTTTTTT | CASSQGQGTGELFF
TRBD2 | - | TRBJ2-7 | TRBV15 | TGTGCCACCTCTGGGGAAAGGCGGGAGACGGATGAGCAGTACTTC | CATSGERRETDEQYF
- | once | TRBJ1-1 | TRBV6-5 | TGTGCCAGCATCATCAACACTGAAGCTTTCTTT | CASIINTEAFF
TRBD1 | - | TRBJ2-7 | TRBV6-6 | TGTGCCAGCAGTCCGGGACAGGGGAGCTACGAGCAGTACTTC | CASSPGQGSYEQYF
TRBD1 | - | TRBJ1-1 | TRBV6-1 | TGTGCCACCAACAGGGGCTGGGGCACTGAAGCTTTCTTT | CATNRGWGTEAFF
- | - | TRBJ1-2 | TRBV7-9 | TGTGCCAGCAGCTTAAAACTAGGGGGGGCGGCCTATGGCTACACCTTC | CASSLKLGGAAYGYTF
TRBD2 | once | TRBJ2-7 | TRBV7-9 | TGTGCCAGCAGCCTACTAGCGGATAGCTCCTACGAGCAGTACTTC | CASSLLADSSYEQYF
TRBD1 | - | TRBJ2-7 | TRBV19 | TGTGCCAGTAGTATGACAGGGACCTACGAGCAGTACTTC | CASSMTGTYEQYF
- | - | TRBJ2-2 | TRBV18 | TGTGCCAGCTCACCACCCACCGGGGAGCTGTTTTTT | CASSPPTGELFF
TRBD1 | few | TRBJ1-2 | TRBV19 | TGTGCCAGTAACCTTGGACAGGGTTTTGGCTACACCTTC | CASNLGQGFGYTF
TRBD2 | - | TRBJ2-5 | TRBV6-6 | TGTGCCAGCTCCGGGGGGGAGACCCAGTACTTC | CASSGGETQYF
- | large | TRBJ2-3 | TRBV9 | TGTGCCAGCAGCCCGACCCGTGGGTGGGATACGCAGTATTTT | CASSPTRGWDTQYF
- | - | TRBJ1-4 | TRBV19 | TGTGCCAGTAGTATTGTCGGTGAAAAACTGTTTTTT | CASSIVGEKLFF
TRBD1 | - | TRBJ2-7 | TRBV5-4 | TGTGCCAGCAGCTTAGATTTGGCAGGGGGCTTGAGCGAGCAGTACTTC | CASSLDLAGGLSEQYF
TRBD2 | - | TRBJ2-3 | TRBV4-1 | TGCGCCAGCAGCCAAGAGATAACTAGCGTATATACGCAGTATTTT | CASSQEITSVYTQYF
TRBD2 | many | TRBJ2-1 | TRBV4-3 | TGCGCCAGCAGCCAAGTATTTAGGACTAGCTACTACAATGAGCAGTTCTTC | CASSQVFRTSYYNEQFF
TRBD1 | - | TRBJ2-3 | TRBV9 | TGTGCCAGCAGCGTTGGGGCCAGACAGGGGTTGAATACGCAGTATTTT | CASSVGARQGLNTQYF
TRBD2 | - | TRBJ2-5 | TRBV10-3 | TGTGCCACCTCCCCAGGACTAGCATCTGGAGAGACCCAGTACTTC | CATSPGLASGETQYF
TRBD1 | - | TRBJ2-7 | TRBV6-6 | TGTGCCAGCAGCTCCGGGACAGCCTTCCCCTACGAGCAGTACTTC | CASSSGTAFPYEQYF
- | - | TRBJ2-7 | TRBV7-3 | TGTGCCAGCAGCTTAGAGGCGGGACCCTACGAGCAGTACTTC | CASSLEAGPYEQYF
TRBD2 | - | TRBJ2-3 | TRBV18 | TGTGCCAGCTCACCGTTAGCGGGAGGGCCGACAGATACGCAGTATTTT | CASSPLAGGPTDTQYF
TRBD2 | few | TRBJ2-1 | TRBV28 | TGTGCCAGCAGCTCGATAACTAGCGGGGTAGACCACCTCAATGAGCAGTTCTTC | CASSSITSGVDHLNEQFF
- | - | TRBJ1-5 | TRBV28 | TGTGCCAGCAGTTTAGTCACAGCGGGTCAGCCCCAGCATTTT | CASSLVTAGQPQHF
- | - | TRBJ2-6 | TRBV11-2 | TGTGCCAGCAGCGTACAGGGTGACGGGGCCAACGTCCTGACTTTC | CASSVQGDGANVLTF
- | few | TRBJ2-2 | TRBV4-3 | TGCGCCAGCAGCCAAGTTAGCACCGGCGGGGAGCTGTTTTTT | CASSQVSTGGELFF
- | - | TRBJ2-2 | TRBV4-3 | TGCGCCAGCAGCCAAGATTGGGCTAGAGAGGCCGGGGAGCTGTTTTTT | CASSQDWAREAGELFF
- | - | TRBJ2-7 | TRBV9 | TGTGCCAGCAGCGTAGCAGGGGGGGACGCCTACGAGCAGTACTTC | CASSVAGGDAYEQYF
- | - | TRBJ1-1 | TRBV4-1 | TGCGCCAGCAGTCCGGCGGGGCTTCCCACTGAAGCTTTCTTT | CASSPAGLPTEAFF
- | - | TRBJ1-4 | TRBV5-4 | TGTGCCAGCAGCTGGGGGAGACCAGGGACAACTAATGAAAAACTGTTTTTT | CASSWGRPGTTNEKLFF
TRBD2 | - | TRBJ2-2 | TRBV9 | TGTGCCAGCAGCGTAGCTTTTCGACGGGGAGGGCAACCGAGACAGAACACCGGGGAGCTGTTTTTT | CASSVAFRRGGQPRQNTGELFF
- | - | TRBJ2-2 | TRBV6-4 | TGTGCCAGCAGTGTTGACAGTCGCACCGGGGAGCTGTTTTTT | CASSVDSRTGELFF
TRBD1 | - | TRBJ2-5 | TRBV6-5 | TGTGCCAGCAGTTGGGGACAGGGAGAGACCCAGTACTTC | CASSWGQGETQYF